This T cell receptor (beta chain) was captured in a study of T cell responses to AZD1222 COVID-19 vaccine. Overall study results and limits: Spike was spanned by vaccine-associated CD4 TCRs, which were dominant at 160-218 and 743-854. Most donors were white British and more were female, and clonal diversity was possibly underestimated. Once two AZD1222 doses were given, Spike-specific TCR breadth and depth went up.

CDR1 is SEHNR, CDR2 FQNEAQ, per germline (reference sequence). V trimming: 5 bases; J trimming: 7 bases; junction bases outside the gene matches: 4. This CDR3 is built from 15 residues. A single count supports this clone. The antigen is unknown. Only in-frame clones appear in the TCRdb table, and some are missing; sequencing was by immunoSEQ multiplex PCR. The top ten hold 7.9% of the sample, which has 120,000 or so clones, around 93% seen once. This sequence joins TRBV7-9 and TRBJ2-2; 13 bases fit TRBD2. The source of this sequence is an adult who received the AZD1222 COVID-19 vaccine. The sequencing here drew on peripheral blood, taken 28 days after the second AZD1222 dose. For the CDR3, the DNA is TGTGCCAGCAGCCGAGGGACTAGCGGGATCGGGGAGCTGTTTTTT. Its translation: CASSRGTSGIGELFF. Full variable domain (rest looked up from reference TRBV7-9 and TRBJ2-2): DTGVSQNPRHKITKRGQNVTFRCDPISEHNRLYWYRQTLGQGPEFLTYFQNEAQLEKSRLLSDRFSAERPKGSFSTLEIQRTEQGDSAMYLCASSRGTSGIGELFFGEGSRLTVL.